The 25 T cell receptor beta chains below come from one sample, sequenced in a study of shared clonotypes between healthy human individuals. Clones were read by immunoSEQ multiplex PCR, and TCRdb kept only the in-frame ones, dropping some. The table records approximately 1.5 million clones, just under 99% of them present only once. Sequenced: naive CD4+ T cells sorted from blood. The sample's subset: CD45RA+ positively selected. The receptor set was obtained from a man younger than 45 in good health.

This rearrangement joins TRBV5-4 to TRBJ2-1, with 11 nucleotides matching TRBD2. This CDR3 comprises 17 residues. V lost 0 bases and J lost 4; bases outside the gene matches: 6. The germline V gene has CDR1 SGHNT and CDR2 YYREEE (reference sequence). The CDR3 sequence: CASSLDAGTSGYNEQFF. For the CDR3, the DNA is TGTGCCAGCAGCTTGGACGCCGGGACTAGCGGATACAATGAGCAGTTCTTC.

This chain joins TRBV7-2 and TRBJ2-7, with D perhaps TRBD1 (6 bases). The CDR3 has 18 residues. Germline V gene data show CDR1 as SGHTA and CDR2 as FQGNSA. The germline V and J ends were trimmed by 1 base and 4 bases, with 23 bases remaining between them. CDR3 sequence reads: CASSLVSGSWTERYEQYF. The CDR3 DNA reads TGTGCCAGCAGCTTAGTCTCAGGGTCTTGGACAGAGCGGTACGAGCAGTACTTC.

V is TRBV29-1 and J is TRBJ2-3; 7 bases agree with TRBD2. CDR3 length: 13 amino acids. Losses at the gene ends were 7 bases for V and 2 bases for J; bases not matched to a gene: 6. Germline V lookup: CDR1 SQVTM, CDR2 ANQGSEA. The CDR3 DNA sequence: TGCAGCGCACGGACTAGAACCACAGATACGCAGTATTTT. Translation gives CSARTRTTDTQYF.

V gene TRBV28 combines with J gene TRBJ2-7, with TRBD2 matching over 7 bases. Germline V lookup: CDR1 MDHEN, CDR2 SYDVKM. After removal of 6 bases from V and 1 base from J, the junction contained 6 bases not matched to a gene. The CDR3 is made up of 14 amino acids. This CDR3 reads CASRPGGLSYEQYF. The CDR3 DNA reads as TGTGCCAGCAGGCCGGGAGGCCTTTCCTACGAGCAGTACTTC.

The chain couples TRBV7-9 to TRBJ1-2, with D unclear. The germline V and J ends were trimmed by 1 base and 8 bases, with 8 bases remaining between them. The V gene's germline CDR1 is SEHNR and CDR2 FQNEAQ (reference sequence). CDR3 length: 12 residues. This CDR3 is CASSLVVGGYTF. CDR3 coding DNA: TGTGCCAGCAGCTTAGTTGTGGGAGGCTACACCTTC.

V and J are TRBV12-2 and TRBJ2-7; whether TRBD2, the table's D call, matches the DNA was not checked. TRBV12-2 constitutes a pseudogene. The CDR3 runs to 15 residues. The DNA of the CDR3 is TGTGCAAGTCGCTCTCCGGGACTAGCGGGGTACGAGCAGTACTTC. Translated: CASRSPGLAGYEQYF.

J is TRBJ1-5 and V is TRBV6-1; TRBD1 is a possible D gene (6 bases). The CDR3 length is 13 residues. Germline V gene data show CDR1 as MNHNS and CDR2 as SASEGT. Trimming cost V 6 bases and J 3 bases, with 9 bases left between them. The chain's CDR3 is CASRGQPNQPQHF. The CDR3 DNA reads as TGTGCCAGCAGAGGACAGCCCAATCAGCCCCAGCATTTT.

The chain combines TRBV7-2 with TRBJ1-3; TRBD1 matches at 9 bases. The CDR3 sequence is 14 residues long. V shed 5 bases and J 3 bases; nucleotides not matched to a gene: 2. Looked up from germline, CDR1 is SGHTA and CDR2 is FQGNSA. The DNA for the CDR3 is TGTGCCAGCAGCCGGGACAGGGTTGGAAACACCATATATTTT. It is translated as CASSRDRVGNTIYF.

The chain has TRBV2 and TRBJ2-5, with TRBD2 matching 8 bases. The length of the CDR3 is 15 residues. V dropped 4 bases and J dropped 2; count of bases not matched to a gene: 6. Germline CDR1 reads SNHLY; CDR2 reads FYNNEI. CDR3 loop: CASSGIASGQETQYF. The CDR3 DNA reads TGTGCCAGCAGTGGGATAGCTAGCGGGCAAGAGACCCAGTACTTC.

The rearrangement links TRBV13 to TRBJ2-1; no firm D call. V dropped 3 bases and J dropped 4 bases, with 13 bases sitting between them. This CDR3 has 15 residues. CDR1 is PRHDT, CDR2 FYEKMQ, per germline (reference sequence). The CDR3 spells CASSLIGDSYNEQFF. CDR3 DNA sequence: TGTGCCAGCAGCTTGATTGGAGACTCGTACAATGAGCAGTTCTTC.

The chain has TRBV28 and TRBJ2-2; 16 bases agree with TRBD2. CDR3 length equals 18 residues. J was trimmed by 6 bases and V by 3 bases; bases with no gene match: 7. Germline values: CDR1 MDHEN, CDR2 SYDVKM. The CDR3 nucleotides read TGTGCCAGCAGTTTGGGACTAGCGGGAGGGCCGGGCTCCGGGGAGCTGTTTTTT. This translates into CASSLGLAGGPGSGELFF.

The rearrangement joins TRBV19 to TRBJ1-1, with a tentative D call TRBD1 (5 bases). V gave up 2 bases and J gave up 2 bases, with 12 bases separating them. The CDR3 covers 15 residues. CDR1 is LNHDA, CDR2 SQIVND, per germline (reference sequence). CDR3 sequence reads: CASSIIQGGNTEAFF. CDR3 in DNA: TGTGCCAGTAGTATAATCCAGGGTGGAAACACTGAAGCTTTCTTT.

This clone was picked up one time. The chain recombines TRBV5-1 with TRBJ2-3, with D maybe TRBD1 (6 bases). The CDR3 consists of 16 residues. Trimming left V 5 bases short and J 3 bases short, with 19 bases between. CDR1 is SGHRS, CDR2 YFSETQ, per germline. DNA for the CDR3: TGCGCCAGCAGAAATACAGGGCAGTGGGTGACAGATACGCAGTATTTT. It codes for CASRNTGQWVTDTQYF.

V is TRBV4-3 and J is TRBJ1-4; D ambiguous. V was trimmed by 0 bases and J by 3 bases, leaving 8 bases between them. The CDR3 runs to 15 residues. Germline assignment: CDR1 LGHNA and CDR2 YSLEER. CDR3 amino acids: CASSQEIFANEKLFF. CDR3 nucleotide sequence: TGCGCCAGCAGCCAAGAAATTTTTGCTAATGAAAAACTGTTTTTT.

The chain links TRBV4-2 to TRBJ2-2; 7 bases agree with TRBD1. The CDR3 sequence is 23 residues long. Germline V lookup: CDR1 LGHNA, CDR2 YNFKEQ. Trimming cost V 4 bases and J 8 bases; bases outside gene matches: 34. The CDR3 spells CASSPRPGGGTVHRDQLIGELFF. The CDR3 DNA sequence: TGTGCCAGCAGCCCTCGCCCGGGTGGTGGGACAGTACACCGGGACCAACTTATAGGGGAGCTGTTTTTT.

The chain has TRBV7-2 and TRBJ2-1; D ambiguous. In germline, CDR1 is SGHTA, CDR2 FQGNSA. The CDR3 contains 15 residues. Trimming shortened V by 6 bases and J by 0 bases, and 12 bases separated the two germline ends. CDR3 bases: TGTGCCAGCAGGAAATCGATGAGCTCCTACAATGAGCAGTTCTTC. The encoded protein is CASRKSMSSYNEQFF.

Of note for this clone: Within the sample, other DNA sequences also encode this same CDR3. The genes are TRBV7-9 and TRBJ2-3, with no clear D. CDR3 length: 14 residues. Germline V gene sequence: CDR1 SEHNR, CDR2 FQNEAQ (reference sequence). V lost 1 base and J 3 bases, leaving 8 bases between the germline ends. CDR3 sequence: CASSLGLSTDTQYF. Here the CDR3 DNA reads TGTGCCAGCAGCTTAGGGCTTTCAACAGATACGCAGTATTTT.

The chain is built from TRBV18 and TRBJ2-7; 10 bases map to TRBD1. The CDR3 contains 16 residues. Trimming at V came to 6 bases and at J to 4 bases, leaving 12 bases not matched to a gene. CDR1 and CDR2 from the germline V gene are KGHSH and LQKENI. Here the CDR3 reads CASSPTGGLDAYEQYF. The CDR3 region has the DNA TGTGCCAGCTCGCCGACAGGGGGCCTGGACGCTTACGAGCAGTACTTC.

The rearrangement links TRBV6-6 to TRBJ1-2, with D possibly TRBD1 on 5 matching bases. Germline loops: CDR1 MNHNY, CDR2 SVGAGI (reference sequence). V shed 6 bases and J shed 0 bases, with 17 bases lying between them. CDR3 length equals 16 residues. The CDR3 DNA reads TGTGCCAGCAGGACCGGGGACGGGCTAGCTAACTATGGCTACACCTTC. Protein: CASRTGDGLANYGYTF.

The chain is built from TRBV28 and TRBJ2-2; D unresolved. The CDR3 runs to 14 residues. CDR1 and CDR2 from the germline V gene are MDHEN and SYDVKM. V lost 3 bases and J lost 7, with 12 bases in between. The CDR3 here is CASSFSEMSGELFF. The CDR3 coding sequence is TGTGCCAGCAGTTTTTCTGAAATGAGCGGGGAGCTGTTTTTT.

The chain combines TRBV2 with TRBJ2-2, with TRBD1 matching over 7 bases. The trim removed 6 bases at V and 5 bases at J, leaving 6 bases unmatched. The CDR3 is 14 residues long. CDR1 SNHLY and CDR2 FYNNEI come from the germline V gene. CDR3 nucleotides: TGTGCCAGCAGGCAGGGACAGTCGACCGGGGAGCTGTTTTTT. This sequence encodes CASRQGQSTGELFF.

The CDR3 sequence: CASSEAPPGGGLLRNEQFF. The CDR3 region has the DNA TGTGCCAGCAGTGAAGCACCCCCGGGTGGCGGGCTCCTACGTAATGAGCAGTTCTTC. J is TRBJ2-1 and V is TRBV6-1; a possible D gene is TRBD2 (5 bases). CDR3 length equals 19 residues. Germline V gene lookup returns CDR1 MNHNS and CDR2 SASEGT. Trimming took 0 bases from V and 7 from J, leaving 25 bases between them.

The chain has TRBV6-5 and TRBJ2-7, with D maybe TRBD2 (5 bases). V was pared by 7 bases and J by 2 bases, with 9 bases between. Germline loops: CDR1 MNHEY, CDR2 SVGAGI. There are 12 residues in the CDR3. In DNA form, the CDR3 reads TGTGCCAGCATGAGGGTCCCCTACGAGCAGTACTTC. Its protein product is CASMRVPYEQYF.

The chain is built from TRBV6-1 and TRBJ2-3; the D gene is possibly TRBD1 (6 bases). Trimming removed 3 bases at V and 9 bases at J, with 10 bases between. The CDR3 is made up of 12 amino acids. CDR1 MNHNS and CDR2 SASEGT come from the germline V gene. CDR3 in DNA: TGTGCCAGCAGTGAGGACAGCTTAACGCAGTATTTT. The encoded protein is CASSEDSLTQYF.

This clone was seen just once. The chain couples TRBV7-2 to TRBJ2-3; 11 nucleotides align to TRBD2. This CDR3 comprises 16 residues. Losses at the gene ends were 5 bases for V and 4 bases for J; bases not matched to a gene: 8. The V gene's germline CDR1 is SGHTA and CDR2 FQGNSA. CDR3 in amino acids: CASSLRLAGIADTQYF. CDR3 DNA: TGTGCCAGCAGCCTAAGACTAGCGGGAATCGCAGATACGCAGTATTTT.